A selection of T cell receptor beta chains follows, all from one sample in a study of control samples from healthy donors and cancer patients. Method: immunoSEQ multiplex PCR; TCRdb's copy keeps in-frame clones and lacks some. The table has 150,000 or so clones, about 91% seen once. Sequenced input: blood. The receptors here all came from a man aged 18 to 30 in good health. The CDR3 runs from the conserved cysteine through the conserved F or W. D genes are given only for firm matches. The size of a clone is reported for some rows only, either as once, few or many, or as a class for expanded clones.

j_call d_call clone_size v_call cdr3_nt cdr3_aa
TRBJ1-1 NA NA TRBV6-5 TGTGCCAGCAGTTACTCCAAGCGTCCGAACACTGAAGCTTTCTTT CASSYSKRPNTEAFF
TRBJ2-7 NA NA TRBV11-1 TGTGCCAGCAGCTTAAGTCGGGGAACGGTGGAGCAGTACTTC CASSLSRGTVEQYF
TRBJ2-6 TRBD1 NA TRBV9 TGTGCCAGCAGCGTCCCCGGGACAGGGATCTCTGGGGCCAACGTCCTGACTTTC CASSVPGTGISGANVLTF
TRBJ1-6 TRBD1 NA TRBV3-1/TRBV3-2 TGTGCCAGCAGCCAAGCCCTCGACAGGGAGCAAGGGCCACCCCTCCACTTT CASSQALDREQGPPLHF
TRBJ1-5 NA NA TRBV19 TGTGCCAGTAGTCATAAACAGGACTTCCAGCCCCAGCATTTT CASSHKQDFQPQHF
TRBJ1-5 NA few TRBV4-3 TGCGCCAGCAGCCGTGAGTGGGTTGGCCAGCCCCAGCATTTT CASSREWVGQPQHF
TRBJ2-7 TRBD2 NA TRBV20-1 TGCAGTGCTAGTCGGGGGGGCTCCTACGAGCAGTACTTC CSASRGGSYEQYF
TRBJ1-2 NA NA TRBV2 TGTGCCAGCAGTTCCAGCTTGGGAGCAGGGGATGGCTATGGCTACACCTTC CASSSSLGAGDGYGYTF
TRBJ1-2 TRBD1 NA TRBV30 TGTGCCTCCTCAGGGGAGGGGGCAGGCTACACCTTC CASSGEGAGYTF
TRBJ2-1 NA NA TRBV4-2 TGTGCCAGCGGATCGGACAATACTGGGAATGAGCAGTTCTTC CASGSDNTGNEQFF
TRBJ2-7 TRBD1 NA TRBV28 TGTGCCAGCAGTCCGACAGGGCTCTCCTACGAGCAGTACTTC CASSPTGLSYEQYF
TRBJ2-7 NA NA TRBV6-5 TGTGCCAGCAGTTACGGCCAGGAGGGCGAGCAGTACTTC CASSYGQEGEQYF
TRBJ2-3 TRBD1 NA TRBV2 TGTGCCAGGACAGGGTTCAATACAGATACGCAGTATTTT CARTGFNTDTQYF
TRBJ2-1 NA NA TRBV13 TGTGCCAGCAGCATTAGAGGGAATGAGCAGTTCTTC CASSIRGNEQFF
TRBJ2-7 TRBD2 NA TRBV2 TGTGCCAGCAAAGGACTAGCGTCCTACGAGCAGTACTTC CASKGLASYEQYF
TRBJ2-2 NA NA TRBV5-5 TGTGCCAGCAGCTTGGGAGGGGACACCGGGGAGCTGTTTTTT CASSLGGDTGELFF
TRBJ2-7 NA few TRBV29-1 TGCAGCGTTGGCAAGGCAGCCTACGAGCAGTACTTC CSVGKAAYEQYF
TRBJ1-5 NA NA TRBV19 TGTGCCAGTAGTATCGACAGTCTACCGTACAATCAGCCCCAGCATTTT CASSIDSLPYNQPQHF
TRBJ1-5 NA NA TRBV4-3 TGCGCCAGCAGCCCCGGACCCGGCAGGGAGGGGGTTTGGCCCCAGCATTTT CASSPGPGREGVWPQHF
TRBJ2-5 TRBD2 NA TRBV28 TGTGCCAGCAGTCCCGTCAGCGGGGGGCCTCTCCAGAAGACCCAGTACTTC CASSPVSGGPLQKTQYF
TRBJ2-7 TRBD1 NA TRBV2 TGTGCCAGCAGTGTGGACAGGTCCTACGAGCAGTACTTC CASSVDRSYEQYF
TRBJ2-2 NA NA TRBV6-5 TGTGCCAGCGGAACAATCATCGGGGAGCTGTTTTTT CASGTIIGELFF
TRBJ1-2 TRBD1 NA TRBV6-5 TGTGCCAGTCAAAGGGAGAGGGGGCCTCACGCTGGCTACACCTTC CASQRERGPHAGYTF
TRBJ2-7 NA NA TRBV4-1 TGCGCCAGCAGCCAAGATTTATACTACGAGCAGTACTTC CASSQDLYYEQYF
TRBJ2-3 NA NA TRBV2 TGTGCCAGCAGTCGCATTGCAGATACGCAGTATTTT CASSRIADTQYF
TRBJ2-7 NA NA TRBV5-4 TGTGCCAGCAGCGTATCACCTAGCCACGAGCAGTACTTC CASSVSPSHEQYF
TRBJ2-1 TRBD2 once TRBV6-2/TRBV6-3 TGTGCCAGCAGTAACGGGGGGGCAGGGCGCAATGAGCAGTTCTTC CASSNGGAGRNEQFF
TRBJ2-2 NA NA TRBV6-5 TGTGCCAGCAGGGGACTTTTTCGGGCCGGGGAGCTGTTTTTT CASRGLFRAGELFF
TRBJ1-5 TRBD1 NA TRBV6-4 TGTGCCAGCAGTTTCGGACAGGGGGCGTTGAGCAATCAGCCCCAGCATTTT CASSFGQGALSNQPQHF
TRBJ1-2 TRBD1 NA TRBV24-1 TGTGCCACCAGTGCCCCTGACAGGGGTTATGGCTACACCTTC CATSAPDRGYGYTF
TRBJ1-3 NA NA TRBV5-4 TGTGCCAGCAGCTTGGAACTCGGAAACACCATATATTTT CASSLELGNTIYF
TRBJ2-1 NA NA TRBV20-1 TGCAGTGCTAGATCCGATGAGCAGTTCTTC CSARSDEQFF
TRBJ2-7 NA NA TRBV5-4 TGTGCCAGCAGCTTGTCGCAGGGGACCTACGAGCAGTACTTC CASSLSQGTYEQYF
TRBJ1-2 NA NA TRBV12-3/TRBV12-4 TGTGCCAGCAGAGGATTCAACTATGGCTACACCTTC CASRGFNYGYTF
TRBJ2-3 NA NA TRBV6-1 TGTGCCAGCAGTGAAGGCAGCACAGATACGCAGTATTTT CASSEGSTDTQYF
TRBJ2-1 NA NA TRBV4-2 TGTGCCAGCAGCCAACTAGGGGGGCAGAACAATGAGCAGTTCTTC CASSQLGGQNNEQFF
TRBJ1-4 NA NA TRBV28 TGTGCCAGCAGTGGGAAACTGCCTATGGAGGGTGAAAAACTGTTTTTT CASSGKLPMEGEKLFF
TRBJ2-5 NA NA TRBV6-5 TGTGCCAGCAGCCCCGGACAGCCGCAAGAGACCCAGTACTTC CASSPGQPQETQYF
TRBJ2-7 NA NA TRBV20-1 TGCAGTGTCCGTACCGTCCACGAGCAGTACTTC CSVRTVHEQYF
TRBJ1-3 NA NA TRBV7-9 TGTGCCAGCAGCGCCAGGGAGCGCGGAAACACCATATATTTT CASSARERGNTIYF
TRBJ2-1 TRBD2 NA TRBV5-1 TGCGCCAGCAGCCCTCAAGTGGCGGGGGGGAACAATGAGCAGTTCTTC CASSPQVAGGNNEQFF
TRBJ2-1 TRBD2 NA TRBV7-9 TGTGCCAGCAGCTTCAGTAGCGGGGACTACAATGAGCAGTTCTTC CASSFSSGDYNEQFF
TRBJ2-7 NA NA TRBV10-3 TGTGCCATCAGTGATGGGTCGCCCCGCTCCTACGAGCAGTACTTC CAISDGSPRSYEQYF
TRBJ1-2 NA NA TRBV5-4 TGTGCCAGCAGCCTCCCAGTGGGGGGCGCTTATGGCTACACCTTC CASSLPVGGAYGYTF
TRBJ2-4 NA NA TRBV9 TGTGCCAGCAGCCCTAAGCTAGCCAAAAACATTCAGTACTTC CASSPKLAKNIQYF
TRBJ1-1 TRBD1 NA TRBV3-1/TRBV3-2 TGTGCCAGCAGCCTTTCGACAGGGTGGGACTCTGAAGCTTTCTTT CASSLSTGWDSEAFF
TRBJ1-5 NA NA TRBV29-1 TGCAGCGTTGGGGATTTCGGGCAGCCCCAGCATTTT CSVGDFGQPQHF
TRBJ1-1 NA NA TRBV4-2 TGTGCCAGCAGCCCTAGGGACGAGGGGGGAAGTTCTGAAGCTTTCTTT CASSPRDEGGSSEAFF
TRBJ2-3 TRBD1 NA TRBV4-3 TGCGCCAGCAGCCAAGCCGGGGGACAGGGGGTTACGCAGTATTTT CASSQAGGQGVTQYF
TRBJ2-4 NA NA TRBV19 TGTGCCAGTAGTCGCAGGGTAGCCAAAAACATTCAGTACTTC CASSRRVAKNIQYF
TRBJ1-5 NA NA TRBV6-6 TGTGCCAGCAGTTACTCCTCCCAGCCCCAGCATTTT CASSYSSQPQHF
TRBJ2-4 TRBD2 few TRBV5-1 TGCGCCAGCAGCTCGGAAGGACTAGCGGGGGCAAAAAACATTCAGTACTTC CASSSEGLAGAKNIQYF
TRBJ1-1 NA NA TRBV28 TGTGCCAGCAGTCCAGACCCAAGGGTGGGACGGTTCATGAACACTGAAGCTTTCTTT CASSPDPRVGRFMNTEAFF